The present entry profiles one T cell receptor (beta chain) with its context. The antigen remains undetermined. This record belongs to a study of cytomegalovirus exposure and HLA in healthy donors. Overall study findings and caveats: Cytomegalovirus association was listed for 164 TCR beta chains. Most TCR sequences were uncommon, yet certain public TCRs appeared in many donors.

Amplification used 60 Vbeta primers and 13 Jbeta primers. The assay was immunoSEQ multiplex PCR, and TCRdb's table has in-frame clones only and misses some. The repertoire holds about 120,000 clones, with less than 65% as singletons. The germline V gene encodes CDR1 MNHNS and CDR2 SASEGT. The length of the CDR3 is 13 residues. Trimming removed 6 bases from V and 4 bases from J, with 10 bases in between. The sample was PBMCs. The chain employs TRBV6-1 and TRBJ1-5; maybe TRBD1 (5 bases). This TCR was recovered from a man between 40 and 49 years old in good health and CMV-seropositive. The CDR3 here is CASRWEGNQPQHF. The CDR3 bases are TGTGCCAGCAGGTGGGAGGGGAATCAGCCCCAGCATTTT.